The 22 T cell receptor beta chains below were found in one sample sequenced in a study of CD8 T cells in Susac syndrome. With random hexamers, reverse transcription was performed on roughly 0.5 to 1 ug of RNA. One entry per CDR3 protein results from TCRdb running MiXCR on the immunoSEQ multiplex PCR reads. The data hold about 170,000 distinct CDR3 sequences, with approximately 93% observed a single time. The sequenced sample consisted of CD4+ T cells from PBMCs. These TCRs come from a human donor with multiple sclerosis.

This clonotype was counted between two and nine times. The chain joins TRBV7-2 to TRBJ2-7, with TRBD1 as a possible D gene (6 bases). There are 17 residues in the CDR3. Between the trimmed V and J ends, which lost 5 bases and 0 bases, there was a span of 20 bases. Germline assignment: CDR1 SGHTA and CDR2 FQGNSA. The CDR3 DNA reads TGTGCCAGCAGCCCTTGGACAGCCCCGATTAGCTCCTACGAGCAGTACTTC. Amino acid sequence: CASSPWTAPISSYEQYF.

CDR3 in DNA: TGTGCCAGCAGTTTGTGGACAAATTCACCCCTCCACTTT. Residues: CASSLWTNSPLHF. V usage is TRBV6-5 and J usage is TRBJ1-6, with TRBD1 as a possible D gene (5 bases). Trimming took 4 bases from V and 7 from J, leaving 8 bases between them. CDR1 is MNHEY, CDR2 SVGAGI, per germline. The CDR3 is 13 residues long.

This chain connects TRBV27 to TRBJ2-5; D may match TRBD1 or TRBD2 (6 bases each). The CDR3 extends over 16 amino acids. Germline CDR1 is MNHEY and CDR2 is SMNVEV (reference sequence). V gave up 3 bases and J gave up 6 bases, with 20 bases separating them. The CDR3 coding sequence is TGTGCCAGCAGTTTGGACGGGGGCTGGGCCGAGAAGACCCAGTACTTC. It is translated as CASSLDGGWAEKTQYF.

Remarks on this clonotype: Germline is not matched at one junction end, which may reflect a read error. The genes are TRBV6-1 and TRBJ2-2, with D perhaps TRBD2 (5 bases). CDR1 and CDR2 (germline): MNHNS, SASEGT. The CDR3 is 14 residues long. CDR3 bases: TGTGCCAGCAACCGACTCGCGAACACCGGGAAGCTGTTTTTT. Residues: CASNRLANTGKLFF.

V is TRBV28 and J is TRBJ2-2; maybe TRBD1 (10 bases). Trimming stripped 2 bases from V and 2 bases from J, with 21 bases between. Germline assignment: CDR1 MDHEN and CDR2 SYDVKM. CDR3 length: 19 amino acids. In DNA, the CDR3 is TGTGCCAGCAGTTTAGACAGGGGGCATCTAGCGGGAAACACCGGGGAGCTGTTTTTT. Translating gives CASSLDRGHLAGNTGELFF.

The CDR3 region is CASSEVDRKEKLFF. The CDR3 coding sequence is TGTGCCAGCAGTGAAGTCGACAGGAAGGAAAAACTGTTTTTT. The chain has TRBV25-1 and TRBJ1-4; the D gene is possibly TRBD1 (6 bases). Trimming cost V 2 bases and J 8 bases, with 12 bases left between them. This CDR3 is built from 14 residues. Germline CDR1 and CDR2: MGHDK and SYGVNS.

This chain joins TRBV30 and TRBJ1-6; D is unclear. CDR3 length: 11 residues. Trimming shortened V by 5 bases and J by 7 bases, and 6 bases separated the two germline ends. Germline loops: CDR1 GTSNPN, CDR2 SVGIG (reference sequence). This CDR3 is CAWEMNSPLHF. The CDR3 bases are TGTGCCTGGGAAATGAATTCACCCCTCCACTTT.

The chain couples TRBV19 to TRBJ1-1, with 7 bases fitting TRBD1. CDR1 and CDR2 (germline): LNHDA, SQIVND (reference sequence). J was trimmed by 1 base and V by 4 bases; bases with no gene match: 6. CDR3 length equals 15 residues. CDR3 sequence reads: CASSTKGQQNTEAFF. The CDR3 nucleotides read TGTGCCAGTAGTACCAAGGGACAGCAGAACACTGAAGCTTTCTTT.

The chain employs TRBV5-1 and TRBJ1-5; TRBD1 matches 9 bases. CDR3 length: 15 amino acids. Per germline, CDR1 SGHRS and CDR2 YFSETQ. With V trimmed by 2 bases and J by 6 bases, 6 bases remained unmatched. The CDR3 DNA follows: TGCGCCAGCAGCTTTACAGGGGGCGGCCTTCAGCCCCAGCATTTT. Translated, it gives CASSFTGGGLQPQHF.

A few counts support this clonotype. The chain links TRBV5-6 to TRBJ2-7; D unresolved. Trimming took 2 bases from V and 1 from J, leaving 7 bases between them. The CDR3 length is 13 residues. Germline CDR1 is SGHDT and CDR2 is YYEEEE. CDR3 DNA sequence: TGTGCCAGCAGCTTAGTGTCATCCTACGAGCAGTACTTC. This sequence encodes CASSLVSSYEQYF.

J is TRBJ1-1 and V is TRBV5-6, with D possibly TRBD1 on 5 matching bases. Looked up from germline, CDR1 is SGHDT and CDR2 is YYEEEE. V gave up 0 bases and J gave up 5 bases, with 14 bases separating them. The CDR3 totals 15 residues. The DNA for the CDR3 is TGTGCCAGCAGCTTGGGGCCGCGGGGACTGACTGAAGCTTTCTTT. Translating it yields CASSLGPRGLTEAFF.

This rearrangement joins TRBV27 to TRBJ2-3; D unclear. The V gene lost 10 bases and the J gene lost 3 bases, with 17 bases spanning the gap. In germline, CDR1 is MNHEY, CDR2 SMNVEV (reference sequence). The CDR3 contains 14 residues. For the CDR3, the DNA is TGTGCCACCGCCCTTGGTTTAGGGACAGATACGCAGTATTTT. Protein: CATALGLGTDTQYF.

The sample holds a few counts of this clonotype. The chain recombines TRBV6-1 with TRBJ1-2; the match to TRBD1 covers 8 bases. In germline, CDR1 is MNHNS, CDR2 SASEGT. This CDR3 region has 17 residues. V was clipped by 6 bases and J by 0 bases; unmatched bases: 12. Here the CDR3 DNA reads TGTGCCAGCAGCGGGGGGACGGGACAGGCGTCTAACTATGGCTACACCTTC. Translation gives CASSGGTGQASNYGYTF.

This chain links TRBV5-4 with TRBJ1-2; 10 bases match TRBD1. After removal of 3 bases from V and 7 bases from J, the junction contained 0 bases not matched to a gene. The CDR3 has 12 amino acids. CDR1 is SGHNT, CDR2 YYREEE, per germline (reference sequence). The chain's CDR3 is CASSWDRGGYTF. The CDR3 DNA reads as TGTGCCAGCAGCTGGGACAGGGGTGGCTACACCTTC.

CDR3 DNA: TGCAGTGGGGGGACAGGGGGTTCCTACGAGCAGTACTTC. It is translated as CSGGTGGSYEQYF. The chain employs TRBV20-1 and TRBJ2-7, with 11 bases matching TRBD1. Losses at the gene ends were 7 bases for V and 1 base for J; bases not matched to a gene: 3. Germline CDR1 and CDR2: DFQATT and SNEGSKA (reference sequence). This CDR3 comprises 13 residues.

V gene TRBV27 combines with J gene TRBJ2-5; TRBD2 might be the D (6 bases). This CDR3 spans 14 amino acids. Germline V lookup: CDR1 MNHEY, CDR2 SMNVEV (reference sequence). V was pared by 6 bases and J by 5 bases, with 16 bases between. CDR3: CASSPTRLVETQYF. CDR3 nucleotide sequence: TGTGCCAGCAGCCCGACTAGGCTGGTGGAGACCCAGTACTTC.

V is TRBV15 and J is TRBJ2-5; D might be TRBD1 or TRBD2, each matching 6 bases. The V end was cut by 2 bases, the J end by 4 bases, with 17 bases between. The CDR3 covers 16 residues. Germline CDR1 and CDR2: LNHNV and YYDKDF (reference sequence). The chain's CDR3 is CATSRLSGGGGETQYF. CDR3 sequence (DNA): TGTGCCACCAGCAGACTGAGCGGAGGGGGAGGAGAGACCCAGTACTTC.

The J gene is TRBJ2-5, the V gene TRBV2; D remains ambiguous. The V end lost 6 bases, the J end lost 5 bases, and 7 bases lay between the germline ends. The length of the CDR3 is 11 residues. The germline V gene encodes CDR1 SNHLY and CDR2 FYNNEI. For the CDR3, the DNA is TGTGCCAGCAGCCAATTGGAGACCCAGTACTTC. Its protein is CASSQLETQYF.

This chain's CDR3 is CASSLTRAGTYNEQFF. In DNA, the CDR3 is TGTGCCAGCAGTTTAACGCGAGCGGGAACCTACAATGAGCAGTTCTTC. The chain links TRBV27 to TRBJ2-1; 7 bases match TRBD2. Germline loops: CDR1 MNHEY, CDR2 SMNVEV (reference sequence). The J segment lost 2 bases and the V segment lost 2 bases, leaving 6 bases of the junction unmatched. There are 16 residues in the CDR3.

This clonotype was counted a single time. The genes are TRBV6-5 and TRBJ2-5; D perhaps matches TRBD2 (6 bases). Trimming stripped 4 bases from V and 0 bases from J, with 12 bases between. CDR1 MNHEY and CDR2 SVGAGI come from the germline V gene. CDR3 length equals 15 residues. CDR3 DNA: TGTGCCAGCAGTTTACGGGGGTTGTACCAAGAGACCCAGTACTTC. Protein: CASSLRGLYQETQYF.

The genes are TRBV29-1 and TRBJ1-1; D call uncertain. The CDR3 totals 13 residues. Trimming cost V 1 base and J 6 bases, with 12 bases left between them. The germline gives CDR1 SQVTM, CDR2 ANQGSEA. Written as DNA, the CDR3 is TGCAGCGTTGAAGTTGAAGTATACGCTGAAGCTTTCTTT. This codes for CSVEVEVYAEAFF.

The chain is built from TRBV24-1 and TRBJ2-6; D not certain. Germline CDR1 and CDR2: KGHDR and SFDVKD. This CDR3 is built from 18 residues. V was cut by 2 bases and J by 0 bases, with 13 bases left in between. This CDR3 reads CATSDSTTGDSGANVLTF. The CDR3 nucleotides are TGTGCCACCAGTGATTCTACGACGGGTGACTCTGGGGCCAACGTCCTGACTTTC.